The clone carrying this T cell receptor (beta chain) occurred once. Its target is not known. This sample was included in a study of cytomegalovirus exposure and HLA in healthy donors. Overall study context: Of over 300 genotyped donors, approximately 80% clustered with self-reported Caucasian donors. General study results and limits: Accurate prediction of most subjects' HLA-A and HLA-B alleles from TCR beta sequences was reported.

PCR used 60 Vbeta primers and 13 Jbeta primers. Repertoires were generated with immunoSEQ multiplex PCR, while TCRdb's copy carries only in-frame clones and drops some. The sample gives 180,000 or so clones, approximately 86% of which show up once; 0.25% to 0.4% is in the top ten. The CDR3 runs to 15 residues. The germline CDR1 and CDR2 sequences are SGDLS and YYNGEE. The J segment lost 5 bases and the V segment lost 2 bases, leaving 8 bases of the junction unmatched. V is TRBV9 and J is TRBJ2-7; 9 positions agree with TRBD1. The clonotype comes from a woman in her 30s in good health and CMV-seronegative. Sequencing was performed on PBMCs. The CDR3 reads CASSVSGTGLNEQYF. DNA of the CDR3: TGTGCCAGCAGCGTCTCCGGGACAGGGTTGAACGAGCAGTACTTC.